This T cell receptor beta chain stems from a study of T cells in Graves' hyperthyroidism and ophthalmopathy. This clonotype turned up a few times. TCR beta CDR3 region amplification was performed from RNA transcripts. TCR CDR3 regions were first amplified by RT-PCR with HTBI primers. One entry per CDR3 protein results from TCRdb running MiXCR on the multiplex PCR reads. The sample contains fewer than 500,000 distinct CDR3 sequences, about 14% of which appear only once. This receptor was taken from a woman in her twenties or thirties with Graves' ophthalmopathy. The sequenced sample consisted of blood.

The CDR3 is CASSENREFLPTQYF. CDR3 DNA sequence: TGTGCCAGCAGTGAAAACAGGGAGTTTCTGCCTACGCAGTATTTT. J is TRBJ2-3 and V is TRBV6-1; D might be TRBD1 (6 bases). Trimming left V 2 bases short and J 8 bases short, with 17 bases between. CDR3 length: 15 residues. Germline V CDR1 and CDR2: MNHNS, SASEGT.